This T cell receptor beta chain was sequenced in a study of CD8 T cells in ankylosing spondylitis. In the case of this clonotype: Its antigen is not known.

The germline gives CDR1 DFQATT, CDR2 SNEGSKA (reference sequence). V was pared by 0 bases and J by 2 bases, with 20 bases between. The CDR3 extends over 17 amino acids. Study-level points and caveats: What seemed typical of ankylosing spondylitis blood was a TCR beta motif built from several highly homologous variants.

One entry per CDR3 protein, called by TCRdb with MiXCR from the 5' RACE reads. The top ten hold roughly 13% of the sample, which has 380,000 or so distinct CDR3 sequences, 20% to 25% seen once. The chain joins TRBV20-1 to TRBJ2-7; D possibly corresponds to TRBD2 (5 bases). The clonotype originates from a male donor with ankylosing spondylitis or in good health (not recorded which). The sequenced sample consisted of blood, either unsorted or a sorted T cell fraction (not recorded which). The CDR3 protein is CSARDLGGRVSTYEQYF. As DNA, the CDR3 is TGCAGTGCTAGAGATCTGGGTGGGCGGGTGAGCACCTACGAGCAGTACTTC.